This TCR beta chain was obtained from a study of T cell changes during pregnancy in multiple sclerosis. Profiled with immunoSEQ multiplex PCR; TCRdb holds only in-frame clones, not every one. The profile shows 55,000 to 70,000 clones, more than 85% of them singletons. Germline lookup yields CDR1 SEHNR and CDR2 FQNEAQ (reference sequence). The CDR3 consists of 11 residues. The V and J ends lost 5 bases and 10 bases respectively, with 12 bases between them. The V call is TRBV7-9, the J call TRBJ2-7; D is perhaps TRBD1 (6 bases). Here the sequenced sample was CD4+ T cells from peripheral blood mononuclear cells, taken in the third trimester of pregnancy. The clonotype originates from a female donor with multiple sclerosis, enrolled in a pregnancy study. The CDR3 region has the DNA TGTGCCAGCAGCACGAAGACAGGCCAGTACTTC. Its protein product is CASSTKTGQYF.